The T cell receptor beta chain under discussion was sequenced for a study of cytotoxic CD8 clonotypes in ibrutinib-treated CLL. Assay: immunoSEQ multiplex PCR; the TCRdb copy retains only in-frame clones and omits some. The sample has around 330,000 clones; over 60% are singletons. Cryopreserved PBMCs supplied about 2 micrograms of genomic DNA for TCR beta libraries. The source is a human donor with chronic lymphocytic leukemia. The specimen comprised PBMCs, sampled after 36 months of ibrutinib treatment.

This CDR3 reads CAISADGVYEQYF. In DNA form, the CDR3 reads TGTGCCATCAGTGCAGACGGGGTTTACGAGCAGTACTTC. This chain connects TRBV10-3 to TRBJ2-7, with D perhaps matching TRBD2 (5 bases). The germline gives CDR1 ENHRY, CDR2 SYGVKD. The CDR3 length is 13 residues. V lost 4 bases and J lost 4, with 11 bases in between.